Given below is one T cell receptor beta chain in context. This record comes from a study of cytomegalovirus exposure and HLA in healthy donors. The V gene lost 5 bases and the J gene lost 7 bases, with 14 bases spanning the gap. CDR1 is KGHSH and CDR2 is LQKENI in the germline V gene. This CDR3 contains 13 residues. Using immunoSEQ multiplex PCR, the repertoire was profiled, and TCRdb retains in-frame clones only, with some absent. The sample includes some 65,000 clones, roughly 96% of them seen just once. This chain uses TRBV18 with TRBJ1-1, with D tentatively TRBD1 (6 bases). This sequence originates from a man aged 18 to 35 in good health and CMV-seronegative. Source material: PBMCs. CDR3 protein: CASSSGASLEAFF. The CDR3 coding sequence is TGTGCCAGCTCATCAGGGGCGTCACTTGAAGCTTTCTTT.